This TCR beta chain appears in the sequencing data of a study of human T cells and chemical hapten exposure. Overall study: Upper-back patches of 0.01% DPC were read at 6 days.

Time point meaning: patch test 2, 6 weeks after DPC sensitization. Treatment indicated: therapeutic diphenylcyclopropenone sensitization with weekly scalp DPC. TCRdb itself ran the RACE reads through MiXCR, one entry per CDR3 protein. The sample gives about 54,000 distinct CDR3 sequences, just under 10% of which show up once; under 2% is in the top ten. The CDR3 has 16 amino acids. The V end was cut by 4 bases, the J end by 3 bases, with 19 bases between. Findings and caveats of the study: Significantly greater numbers of large CDR3 similarity clusters came from expanded TCRs than from controls.

This clonotype was observed at least ten times. Antigen: not known. The receptor was derived from a woman aged 50 to 65 with alopecia areata. Some clones in this sample may be carry-over from other donors' samples. The chain employs TRBV12-3 or TRBV12-4 and TRBJ2-7; D remains ambiguous. The input for sequencing was whole blood, taken in connection with sensitization to the hapten diphenylcyclopropenone (DPC). CDR3 nucleotides: TGTGCCAGCAGTTCCCATCCCGGGTCTACGGTCTACGAGCAGTACTTC. As protein: CASSSHPGSTVYEQYF.